This is a list of T cell receptor beta chains from one sample in a study of blood T cell repertoires in COVID-19. Sequencing was performed with immunoSEQ multiplex PCR; in TCRdb, only in-frame clones are kept and a portion is missing. The table lists 45,000 to 50,000 clones, 85% of them singletons, with over 4.5% in the top ten. The sequenced sample was peripheral blood. The receptors were gathered from a woman in her sixties or seventies with acute or convalescent COVID-19. CDR3s include the opening cysteine and the closing phenylalanine or tryptophan.

TRBV9	TRBJ2-7	16	CASSVADTGGSYEQYF
TRBV4-2	TRBJ1-2	17	CASSHPRGGWGNYGYTF
TRBV19	TRBJ1-1	14	CASSFPTGATEAFF
TRBV10-3	TRBJ1-1	14	CAISEGGGVTEAFF
TRBV5-1	TRBJ2-3	16	CASSFGTSGTFETQYF
TRBV6-5	TRBJ1-6	15	CASSYGTFANSPLHF
TRBV6-5	TRBJ2-3	15	CASIEGTGFVDTQYF
TRBV29-1	TRBJ1-5	12	CSVGGEDKPQHF
TRBV7-8	TRBJ1-5	15	CASSNAQGASQPQHF
TRBV19	TRBJ2-7	14	CASTPGQAGYEQYF
TRBV19	TRBJ2-7	18	CAGEGHTGTVPGSYEQYF
TRBV11-1	TRBJ2-1	14	CASSVTQHGGEQFF
TRBV12-3/TRBV12-4	TRBJ2-7	13	CASRRQGTYEQYF
TRBV20-1	TRBJ2-5	10	CSALRETQYF